This TCR beta chain is from a study of T cell responses to AZD1222 COVID-19 vaccine (dated by TCRdb to 2020 to 2023). Some background on the complete study: A total of around 240 trial participants underwent TCR sequencing, of whom some 210 received two doses of AZD1222 and approximately 25 received two doses of the MenACWY control vaccine. Trial participants were enrolled into age subgroups of 18-55, 56-69 and 70-plus years, which contained 148, 28 and 57 TCR-sequenced participants, respectively.

The full study reports these points: Vaccine-associated CD4 TCRs spanned the whole spike protein, with dominant responses in regions 160-218 and 743-854. Conclusions about previously exposed vaccinees were limited because only six AZD1222 recipients were SARS-CoV-2 seropositive at baseline. After two AZD1222 doses, both the breadth and the depth of spike-specific TCRs were significantly higher than at day 0 and than in MenACWY recipients. In the small 56-69-year group, the increase in depth fell short of significance, most likely because of low power. Most participants were white British and females outnumbered males, and the authors suggested that clonal diversity may have been underestimated. Because no samples from the day 14 peak response were available, repertoires could be characterized only after the peak T cell response. Reportedly, close to half of the unique spike-specific TCRs recognized epitopes lying outside the regions that are mutated in the B.1.351 and B.1.1.7 variants.

Comments on this clone: The target of this receptor is not known. Per-base quality was not reported, and no clone a single base away is much larger than it.

The CDR3 holds 13 amino acids from the cysteine to the phenylalanine. The entry retains the CDR3 DNA only, 39 bases that are in frame from base 1. In the germline V gene, CDR1 corresponds to MNHEY and CDR2 to SVGAGI. V is cut by 2 bases and J by 6 bases, and the space between the germline ends is 10 bases. According to the study, the label for this sample's time point signals: about 28 days (+/-7) after the second vaccine dose. The sample's treatment or condition label, in plain terms: meningococcal conjugate vaccine given as trial control. Samples from vaccinated people were obtained from the UK trials COV001 and COV002, which included a single-blind randomized controlled phase 2/3 trial of AZD1222 (ChAdOx1 nCoV-19) in healthy adults. For TCRbeta chain sequencing, PBMC samples were collected from trial participants at day 0 and at day 28 after the second dose. The CDR3 regions of human TCRbeta chains were analyzed by immunosequencing. Regarding the original processing steps: TCRs in the repertoires were compared against a reference library of SARS-CoV-2-specific TCRs that had been generated with the MIRA antigen-specificity platform. Breadth meant the fraction of unique TCRs that were SARS-CoV-2-associated, whereas depth meant the fraction of total T cells that were SARS-CoV-2-associated. Using the MIRA data, each spike-specific TCR was mapped to the spike region that the TCR reacts to and placed in a CD4 or CD8 class. Log10-transformed breadth and depth values were compared by one-way ANOVA with Sidak's multiple comparisons tests. The table was pulled from immuneACCESS by TCRdb, which kept in-frame rearrangements only. Such tables lose some clones; where checked, under half of the loss comes from unresolved V genes, and the rest has no known cause. The DNA gave D and trimming, while V, J and clone size come from that table. The sample table records some 170,000 clones; 90% to 95% of these occur just once. The top ten clonotypes cover about 1% of the sample.

The chain is encoded by TRBV6-5 joined to TRBJ1-2; no confident D gene assignment can be made. The receptor was derived from an adult who received the MenACWY meningococcal vaccine as a control. The specimen was peripheral blood, collected 28 days after the second dose of the MenACWY control vaccine. The CDR3 protein sequence reads: CASSYGSKNGYTF. The DNA sequence is as follows: TGTGCCAGCAGTTACGGCAGTAAGAATGGCTACACCTTC.